This T cell receptor (beta chain) comes out of a study of CD8+ T cells in alopecia areata. Stated treatment: oral pan-JAK inhibitor, 5-10 mg twice daily. Sequencing templates came from extracted RNA that was reverse transcribed into cDNA. Here immunoSEQ multiplex PCR was the method, and the copy in TCRdb shows in-frame clones only, minus some. The table lists tens of thousands of clones, about 45% of them singletons, with roughly 22% in the top ten. Study conclusions and caveats: Scalp sequencing also captures normal skin's resident alphabeta T cells.

The V gene lost 6 bases and the J gene lost 11 bases, with 13 bases spanning the gap. Germline V CDR1 and CDR2: SQVTM, ANQGSEA. The CDR3 runs 10 residues. This clone was counted between two and nine times. Antigen unknown. Sequences were derived from CD8+ T cells sorted from blood, sampled at approximately week 36, from a patient treated with tofacitinib. The chain links TRBV29-1 to TRBJ1-2; D might be TRBD1 (5 bases). The TCR originated in a human donor with alopecia areata. The CDR3 region has the DNA TGCAGCGTAAGGGGCGATAAGTACACCTTC. Translated: CSVRGDKYTF.